Below, 9 T cell receptor beta chains from the same sample are listed, as sequenced in a study of regulatory T cells in long-lasting Graves disease. The time point is: persistent/refractory GD, antithyroid drugs over 5 years with positive TRAb. After RNA was extracted from PBMCs, the TCR library was made from it. Investigators prepared the TCR beta libraries by applying iRepertoire HTBI primers and Arm-PCR of CDR3 regions. TCRdb analysed the multiplex PCR reads with MiXCR anew, one entry per CDR3 protein. The profile covers about 310,000 distinct CDR3 sequences, with approximately 20% appearing a single time and more than 50% taken by the ten largest. This sample comprised peripheral blood mononuclear cells (PBMCs), obtained when the disease was refractory, from a patient treated with antithyroid drugs. These receptors were collected from a female donor with Graves disease.

This clonotype was observed at least ten times. The V call is TRBV11-2, the J call TRBJ2-5; D unclear. The V and J ends lost 0 bases and 0 bases respectively, with 8 bases between them. This CDR3 has 15 residues. Germline values: CDR1 SGHAT, CDR2 FQNNGV. The CDR3 nucleotides read TGTGCCAGCAGCTTAGACGAATTAAACCAAGAGACCCAGTACTTC. This encodes CASSLDELNQETQYF.

This clonotype was counted only a few times. The gene calls are TRBV6-5 and TRBJ1-4; 9 bases align to TRBD1. The CDR3 is 16 residues long. The V and J ends lost 0 bases and 3 bases, in that order; junction bases with no gene match: 2. CDR1 is MNHEY and CDR2 is SVGAGI in the germline V gene. The CDR3 reads CASSYSRQGANEKLFF. The CDR3 region has the DNA TGTGCCAGCAGTTACTCACGACAGGGGGCTAATGAAAAACTGTTTTTT.

This clonotype was seen only a few times. This rearrangement joins TRBV4-3 to TRBJ1-6, with D unresolved. The CDR3 is 14 residues long. Germline V gene lookup returns CDR1 LGHNA and CDR2 YSLEER. Between the trimmed V and J ends, which lost 0 bases and 7 bases, there was a span of 7 bases. The CDR3: CASSQDDGNSPLHF. The DNA of the CDR3 is TGCGCCAGCAGCCAAGACGATGGAAATTCACCCCTCCACTTT.

This clonotype has more than one count but fewer than ten. The chain couples TRBV19 to TRBJ1-5, with 8 bases aligning to TRBD1. Looked up from germline, CDR1 is LNHDA and CDR2 is SQIVND (reference sequence). With V trimmed by 5 bases and J by 5 bases, 8 bases remained unmatched. The CDR3 loop spans 15 amino acids. The DNA of the CDR3 is TGTGCCAGTAGTCCCGACAGGGGTCCGGATCAGCCCCAGCATTTT. Its protein is CASSPDRGPDQPQHF. The full variable domain, its missing parts supplied by reference TRBV19 and TRBJ1-5, is DGGITQSPKYLFRKEGQNVTLSCEQNLNHDAMYWYRQDPGQGLRLIYYSQIVNDFQKGDIAEGYSVSREKKESFPLTVTSAQKNPTAFYLCASSPDRGPDQPQHFGDGTRLSIL.

This clonotype was counted at least ten times. The genes are TRBV27 and TRBJ2-7; 9 bases are shared with TRBD1. There are 16 residues in the CDR3. Trimming at V came to 2 bases and at J to 2 bases, leaving 7 bases not matched to a gene. Germline V gene lookup returns CDR1 MNHEY and CDR2 SMNVEV (reference sequence). CDR3 loop: CASSLVWDRVPYEQYF. The CDR3 bases are TGTGCCAGCAGTTTAGTTTGGGACAGGGTACCCTACGAGCAGTACTTC.

This clonotype occurred many times. V gene TRBV7-2 combines with J gene TRBJ2-5; weak D call: TRBD1 (5 bases). Trimming shortened V by 5 bases and J by 7 bases, and 14 bases separated the two germline ends. In germline, CDR1 is SGHTA, CDR2 FQGNSA. The CDR3 has 13 amino acids. The CDR3 bases are TGTGCCAGCAGCCCCCGACAGTCTCCGACCCAGTACTTC. It translates to CASSPRQSPTQYF.

The rearrangement links TRBV30 to TRBJ1-1, with unresolved D. Germline CDR1 is GTSNPN and CDR2 is SVGIG (reference sequence). The CDR3 runs 13 residues. Deletions cut 0 bases from V and 0 bases from J, with 5 bases between. DNA of the CDR3: TGTGCCTGGAGTGTAATGGTGAACACTGAAGCTTTCTTT. Translating gives CAWSVMVNTEAFF.

Many counts were recorded for this clonotype. The chain combines TRBV7-9 with TRBJ2-7; 9 bases are a match to TRBD2. Germline CDR1 is SEHNR and CDR2 is FQNEAQ (reference sequence). V lost 4 bases and J lost 7; bases outside the gene matches: 11. The CDR3 runs 15 residues. This chain's CDR3 is CASSSVAGGTREQYF. DNA for the CDR3: TGTGCCAGCAGCTCGGTGGCGGGAGGGACGAGGGAGCAGTACTTC.

The chain combines TRBV20-1 with TRBJ2-7, with 8 bases that match TRBD2. The CDR3 totals 11 residues. V was clipped by 3 bases and J by 5 bases; unmatched bases: 0. Germline lookup yields CDR1 DFQATT and CDR2 SNEGSKA (reference sequence). CDR3 sequence (DNA): TGCAGTGCTAGCGGGAGGGACGAGCAGTACTTC. Translating it yields CSASGRDEQYF.